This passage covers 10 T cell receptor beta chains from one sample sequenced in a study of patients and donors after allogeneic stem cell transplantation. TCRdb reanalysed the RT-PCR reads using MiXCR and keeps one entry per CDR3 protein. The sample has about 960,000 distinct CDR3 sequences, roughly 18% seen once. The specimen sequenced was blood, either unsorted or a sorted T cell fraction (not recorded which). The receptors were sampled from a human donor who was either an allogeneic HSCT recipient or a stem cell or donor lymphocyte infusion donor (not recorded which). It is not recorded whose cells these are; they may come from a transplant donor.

The CDR3 DNA reads as TGCGCCAGCACGACCGGAACCCAGGGCCAAGACACTGAAGCTTTCTTT. This gives the protein CASTTGTQGQDTEAFF. The chain uses TRBV5-1 and TRBJ1-1; D is possibly TRBD1 (5 bases). CDR1 and CDR2 from the germline V gene are SGHRS and YFSETQ. V lost 6 bases, J lost 3 bases, and 21 bases lay in between. The CDR3 loop spans 16 amino acids.

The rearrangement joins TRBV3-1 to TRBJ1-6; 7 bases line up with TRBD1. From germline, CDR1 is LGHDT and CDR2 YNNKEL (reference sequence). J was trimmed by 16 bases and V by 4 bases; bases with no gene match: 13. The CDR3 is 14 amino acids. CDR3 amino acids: CASSPDGGTAPLHF. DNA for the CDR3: TGTGCCAGCAGCCCCGATGGCGGGACAGCGCCGCTCCACTTT.

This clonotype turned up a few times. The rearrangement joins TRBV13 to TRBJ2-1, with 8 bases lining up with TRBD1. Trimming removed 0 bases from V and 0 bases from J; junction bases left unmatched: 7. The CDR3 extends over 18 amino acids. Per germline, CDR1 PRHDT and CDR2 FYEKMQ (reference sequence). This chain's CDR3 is CASSLGYGQGLSYNEQFF. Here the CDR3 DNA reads TGTGCCAGCAGCTTAGGCTACGGACAGGGCCTCTCCTACAATGAGCAGTTCTTC.

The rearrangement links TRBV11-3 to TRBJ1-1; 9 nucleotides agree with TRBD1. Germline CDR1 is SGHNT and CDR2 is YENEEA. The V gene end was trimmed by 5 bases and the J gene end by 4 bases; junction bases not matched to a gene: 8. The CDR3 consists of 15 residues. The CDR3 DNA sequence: TGTGCCAGCAGCCCGGGGGACAGGGCGTTCACTGAAGCTTTCTTT. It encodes CASSPGDRAFTEAFF. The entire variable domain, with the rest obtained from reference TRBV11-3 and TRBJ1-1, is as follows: EAGVVQSPRYKIIEKKQPVAFWCNPISGHNTLYWYLQNLGQGPELLIRYENEEAVDDSQLPKDRFSAERLKGVDSTLKIQPAELGDSAVYLCASSPGDRAFTEAFFGQGTRLTVV.

The CDR3 coding sequence is TGCGCCAGCAGCGACGGCAGTAAAATGAACACTGAAGCTTTCTTT. Its protein is CASSDGSKMNTEAFF. The rearrangement links TRBV5-1 to TRBJ1-1; D is undetermined. Germline V gives CDR1 SGHRS, CDR2 YFSETQ. CDR3 length equals 15 residues. Trimming took 4 bases from V and 0 from J, leaving 13 bases between them.

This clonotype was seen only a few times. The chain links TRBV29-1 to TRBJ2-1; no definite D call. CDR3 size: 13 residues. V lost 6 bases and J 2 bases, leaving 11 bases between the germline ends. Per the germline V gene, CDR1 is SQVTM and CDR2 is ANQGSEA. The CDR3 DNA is TGCAGCGTGGAAACAGAGACCTACAATGAGCAGTTCTTC. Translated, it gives CSVETETYNEQFF.

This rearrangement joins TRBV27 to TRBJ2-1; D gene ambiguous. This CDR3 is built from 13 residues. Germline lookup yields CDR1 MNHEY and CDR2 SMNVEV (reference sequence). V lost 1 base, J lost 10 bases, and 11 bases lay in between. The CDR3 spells CASSLFFPGEQFF. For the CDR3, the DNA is TGTGCCAGCAGTTTATTCTTCCCCGGGGAGCAGTTCTTC.

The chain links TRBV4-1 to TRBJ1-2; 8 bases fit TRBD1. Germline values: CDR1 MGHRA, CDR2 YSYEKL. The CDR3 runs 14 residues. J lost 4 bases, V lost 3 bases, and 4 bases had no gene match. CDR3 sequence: CASSQGQVFYGYTF. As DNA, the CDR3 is TGCGCCAGCAGCCAGGGACAGGTATTCTATGGCTACACCTTC.

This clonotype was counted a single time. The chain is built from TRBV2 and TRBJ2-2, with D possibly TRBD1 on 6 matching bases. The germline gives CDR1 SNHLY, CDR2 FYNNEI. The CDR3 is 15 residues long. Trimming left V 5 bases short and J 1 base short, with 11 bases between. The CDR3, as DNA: TGTGCCAGCAGTATACAGGGACGGAACACCGGGGAGCTGTTTTTT. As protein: CASSIQGRNTGELFF.

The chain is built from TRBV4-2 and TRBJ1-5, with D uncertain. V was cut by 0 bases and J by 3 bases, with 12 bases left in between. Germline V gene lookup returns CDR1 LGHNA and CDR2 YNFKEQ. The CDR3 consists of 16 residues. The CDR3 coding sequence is TGTGCCAGCAGCCAAGATGTCAGCGCCTCCAATCAGCCCCAGCATTTT. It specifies CASSQDVSASNQPQHF.